The source of this T cell receptor beta chain is a study of cytomegalovirus exposure and HLA in healthy donors. Study background: Out of fewer than 400 genotyped donors, about 76% belonged to the Caucasian-associated ancestry cluster. The study's findings and limits: In an earlier analysis, in approximately 570 donors, most V segments appeared productive either ~90% or ~30% of the time.

PCR employed 60 Vbeta and 13 Jbeta primers. Sequencing used immunoSEQ multiplex PCR; TCRdb keeps in-frame clones, though not all of them. The sample gives some 190,000 clones, roughly 80% of which show up once; over 1.5% is in the top ten. Worth noting for this clone: Its specificity is not known.

Germline-derived CDR1 and CDR2 are SGHRS and YFSETQ. The CDR3 consists of 13 residues. V trimming: 0 bases; J trimming: 9 bases; junction bases outside the gene matches: 2. The chain uses TRBV5-1 and TRBJ2-1; TRBD2 matches 8 bases. This TCR was recovered from a woman under 30 in good health and CMV-seronegative. The sample consisted of PBMCs. The CDR3 DNA reads as TGCGCCAGCAGCTTGGAGCGGGGGTTTGAGCAGTTCTTC. Protein product: CASSLERGFEQFF.